These T cell receptor beta chains were read from a single sample in a study of OX40 agonist ivuxolimab in advanced cancers. Repertoires were generated with immunoSEQ multiplex PCR, while TCRdb's copy carries only in-frame clones and drops some. The sample carries 81,000 or so clones, under 95% recorded once. Material: CD4+ or CD8+ T cells sorted from blood, obtained in a trial of the OX40 agonist ivuxolimab. Receptor source: an adult with an advanced solid tumor such as melanoma, head and neck, liver or kidney cancer. The CDR3 runs from the conserved cysteine through the conserved F or W. A D gene is named only where the DNA matches it firmly. Only part of the rows carry a size: once, few, many, or a class if the clone is expanded.

TRBJ2-5 TRBV4-3 . . CASSKGLQETQYF TGCGCCAGCAGCAAGGGTTTACAAGAGACCCAGTACTTC
TRBJ2-7 TRBV27 TRBD1 . CASSRDSRGEQYF TGTGCCAGCAGCCGGGACAGCCGGGGCGAGCAGTACTTC
TRBJ1-1 TRBV4-3 . . CASSQEATGPTMNTEAFF TGCGCCAGCAGCCAAGAGGCGACAGGCCCTACGATGAACACTGAAGCTTTCTTT
TRBJ2-1 TRBV4-2 TRBD2 . CASSPLAGSNEQFF TGTGCCAGCAGCCCTTTAGCGGGATCAAATGAGCAGTTCTTC
TRBJ1-3 TRBV9 . few CASSVEMGYSGNTIYF TGTGCCAGCAGCGTAGAGATGGGATACTCTGGAAACACCATATATTTT
TRBJ1-1 TRBV6-5 . . CATEVDTEAFF TGTGCCACCGAGGTAGACACTGAAGCTTTCTTT
TRBJ2-2 TRBV29-1 . . CSVEILHTENTGELFF TGCAGCGTTGAAATACTACATACCGAGAACACCGGGGAGCTGTTTTTT
TRBJ2-7 TRBV11-2 . . CASSLFAKSSYEQYF TGTGCCAGCAGCTTATTCGCGAAGAGCTCCTACGAGCAGTACTTC
TRBJ1-2 TRBV4-3 . . CASSQDRAFLGGYGYTF TGCGCCAGCAGCCAAGATCGGGCATTTTTGGGGGGCTATGGCTACACCTTC
TRBJ1-1 TRBV7-8 . . CASSFGAFEAFF TGTGCCAGCAGCTTTGGAGCCTTTGAAGCTTTCTTT
TRBJ1-1 TRBV9 . . CASSVGASANTEAFF TGTGCCAGCAGCGTAGGCGCTTCAGCGAACACTGAAGCTTTCTTT
TRBJ2-7 TRBV28 TRBD1 . CASSLGQGTGYEQYF TGTGCCAGCAGTTTGGGACAGGGGACCGGGTACGAGCAGTACTTC
TRBJ2-7 TRBV7-6 TRBD1 . CASSLEQGGHEQYF TGTGCCAGCAGCTTAGAACAGGGGGGCCACGAGCAGTACTTC
TRBJ2-2 TRBV4-1 . . CASSQPLSGPNTGELFF TGCGCCAGCAGCCAGCCTCTATCCGGGCCAAACACCGGGGAGCTGTTTTTT
TRBJ1-5 TRBV27 . few CASSPDGFDNQPQHF TGTGCCAGCAGTCCTGACGGGTTTGACAATCAGCCCCAGCATTTT
TRBJ2-7 TRBV7-6 TRBD1 . CASSLGSLVQGNYEQYF TGTGCCAGCAGCTTAGGGTCACTTGTACAGGGGAACTACGAGCAGTACTTC
TRBJ2-7 TRBV2 . . CASSEEVGAYEQYF TGTGCCAGCAGTGAAGAGGTGGGCGCCTACGAGCAGTACTTC
TRBJ1-1 TRBV14 . once CASSQERPAEAEAFF TGTGCCAGCAGCCAAGAACGACCGGCTGAGGCTGAAGCTTTCTTT
TRBJ1-2 TRBV6-4 TRBD1 . CASSDTRDRGLGYTF TGTGCCAGCAGTGACACCCGGGACAGGGGTTTAGGCTACACCTTC
TRBJ2-7 TRBV19 . . CASSSSHVYEQYF TGTGCCAGTAGTAGCTCTCATGTCTACGAGCAGTACTTC
TRBJ1-5 TRBV6-6 TRBD1 . CASRHRGFSNQPQHF TGTGCCAGCAGACACAGGGGCTTTAGCAATCAGCCCCAGCATTTT
TRBJ1-4 TRBV9 TRBD1 . CASSATGATNEKLFF TGTGCCAGCAGCGCTACAGGGGCAACTAATGAAAAACTGTTTTTT
TRBJ1-5 TRBV27 . . CASSLGLDQPQHF TGTGCCAGCAGTTTGGGCTTGGATCAGCCCCAGCATTTT
TRBJ2-3 TRBV11-2 TRBD2 . CADSGGLAETTDTQYF TGTGCCGACAGCGGGGGACTAGCGGAGACCACAGATACGCAGTATTTT
TRBJ2-5 TRBV9 TRBD1 . CASSVWATGTGKETQYF TGTGCCAGCAGCGTATGGGCGACCGGGACAGGAAAAGAGACCCAGTACTTC
TRBJ1-5 TRBV10-2 . . CASSGNPRASQPQHF TGCGCCAGCAGTGGGAACCCCAGGGCGAGTCAGCCCCAGCATTTT
TRBJ2-7 TRBV29-1 . . CSVLVGRQSNYEQYF TGCAGCGTTCTCGTCGGACGGCAATCAAACTACGAGCAGTACTTC
TRBJ2-7 TRBV4-1 . . CASSQVGGTVAYEQYF TGCGCCAGCAGCCAAGTCGGGGGGACAGTCGCCTACGAGCAGTACTTC
TRBJ2-7 TRBV6-5 . . CASSYFSDVLPYEQYF TGTGCCAGCAGTTACTTCTCAGACGTTTTGCCCTACGAGCAGTACTTC